The source of this T cell receptor (beta chain) is a study of cytomegalovirus exposure and HLA in healthy donors. The PCR ran on 60 Vbeta and 13 Jbeta primers. Clones were sequenced by immunoSEQ multiplex PCR, and TCRdb holds only the in-frame ones, with some missing. The sample lists 150,000 to 200,000 clones, about 80% occurring once. Trimming left V 2 bases short and J 8 bases short, with 19 bases between. Germline loops: CDR1 SGHNT, CDR2 YYREEE (reference sequence). The CDR3 covers 16 residues. The chain couples TRBV5-4 to TRBJ2-2; D is perhaps TRBD1 (6 bases). Sample: PBMCs. The sequence was obtained from a woman between 40 and 50 years old in good health and CMV-seronegative. The CDR3 DNA sequence: TGTGCCAGCAGCTTCCGGGACGGGACATTTAAAGGGGAGCTGTTTTTT. The encoded protein is CASSFRDGTFKGELFF.